Shown below are 10 T cell receptor beta chains from a single sample sequenced in a study of blood T cell repertoires in COVID-19. TCRdb keeps only in-frame clones here, not all; method: immunoSEQ multiplex PCR. The sample has tens of thousands of clones, around 85% seen once. Sequenced material: peripheral blood. These receptors all stem from a human donor in a cohort sampled during active COVID-19.

The gene calls are TRBV5-1 and TRBJ1-4; weak D call: TRBD1 (5 bases). This CDR3 has 15 amino acids. The V end lost 1 base, the J end lost 2 bases, and 9 bases lay between the germline ends. CDR1 is SGHRS, CDR2 YFSETQ, per germline. The CDR3 region is CASSLQGMTNEKLFF. CDR3 DNA: TGCGCCAGCAGCTTGCAGGGAATGACTAATGAAAAACTGTTTTTT.

V is TRBV5-1 and J is TRBJ2-3, with 9 bases lining up with TRBD2. The CDR3 has 16 amino acids. Germline-derived CDR1 and CDR2 are SGHRS and YFSETQ. J lost 1 base, V lost 0 bases, and 3 bases had no gene match. The CDR3 reads CASSLGRGRGTDTQYF. The DNA for the CDR3 is TGCGCCAGCAGCTTGGGTCGCGGGAGGGGCACAGATACGCAGTATTTT.

In nucleotides, the CDR3 is TGTGCCAGCGATAGACAGGGGGCTGCGAATGAGCAGTTCTTC. Amino acids: CASDRQGAANEQFF. This rearrangement joins TRBV6-6 to TRBJ2-1; 10 bases are a match to TRBD1. The length of the CDR3 is 14 residues. V dropped 8 bases and J dropped 7; count of bases not matched to a gene: 8. Germline CDR1 is MNHNY and CDR2 is SVGAGI (reference sequence).

This chain connects TRBV29-1 to TRBJ1-2, with 9 positions matching TRBD1. The germline V gene encodes CDR1 SQVTM and CDR2 ANQGSEA. V dropped 3 bases and J dropped 4; count of bases not matched to a gene: 3. The CDR3 covers 13 residues. CDR3 sequence (DNA): TGCAGCGTTGATACAGGGGGCGCCTATGGCTACACCTTC. Its protein is CSVDTGGAYGYTF.

The chain employs TRBV14 and TRBJ1-1, with D tentatively TRBD1 (5 bases). This CDR3 has 14 residues. Germline values: CDR1 SGHDN, CDR2 FVKESK. Deletions cut 4 bases from V and 5 bases from J, with 14 bases between. CDR3 bases: TGTGCCAGCAGCCCCAAACACCGGGGGACTGAAGCTTTCTTT. As protein: CASSPKHRGTEAFF.

The chain joins TRBV6-1 to TRBJ1-4, with TRBD1 matching 7 bases. This CDR3 is built from 14 residues. After removal of 3 bases from V and 8 bases from J, the junction contained 6 bases not matched to a gene. Germline V CDR1 and CDR2: MNHNS, SASEGT. This CDR3 reads CASSDRQGVEKLFF. The CDR3 DNA reads TGTGCCAGCAGTGATCGACAGGGTGTGGAAAAACTGTTTTTT.

The gene calls are TRBV6-6 and TRBJ1-5; TRBD1 is a possible D gene (5 bases). In germline, CDR1 is MNHNY, CDR2 SVGAGI (reference sequence). Trimming took 8 bases from V and 5 from J, leaving 7 bases between them. The CDR3 is made up of 11 amino acids. CDR3 in amino acids: CASGGDQPQHF. As DNA, the CDR3 is TGTGCCAGCGGGGGGGATCAGCCCCAGCATTTT.

The chain joins TRBV5-4 to TRBJ2-1, with TRBD1 matching over 7 bases. Germline V CDR1 and CDR2: SGHNT, YYREEE (reference sequence). There are 13 residues in the CDR3. The J segment lost 8 bases and the V segment lost 4 bases, leaving 6 bases of the junction unmatched. CDR3 coding DNA: TGTGCCAGCAGCCCGCCTGACAGGGATGAGCAGTTCTTC. It yields the protein CASSPPDRDEQFF.

The rearrangement links TRBV3-1 (or the pseudogene TRBV3-2) to TRBJ1-2; possibly TRBD1 for D (5 bases). Deletions cut 5 bases from V and 4 bases from J, with 14 bases between. The CDR3 loop spans 14 amino acids. CDR1 is LGHDT and CDR2 is YNNKEL in the germline V gene (reference sequence). CDR3 coding DNA: TGTGCCAGCAGCACCCGGGGGTACGGCTATGGCTACACCTTC. Amino acid sequence: CASSTRGYGYGYTF.

The rearrangement uses TRBV5-1 and TRBJ2-2; 13 bases are a match to TRBD2. The V gene's germline CDR1 is SGHRS and CDR2 YFSETQ. Unmatched junction bases numbered 0, after V lost 0 bases and J lost 4 bases. This CDR3 has 16 residues. The DNA of the CDR3 is TGCGCCAGCAGCTTGGGACTAGCGGGGGGCACCGGGGAGCTGTTTTTT. It translates to CASSLGLAGGTGELFF.